This T cell receptor (beta chain) stems from a study of Graves' ophthalmopathy and Graves' hyperthyroidism. Clinical symptoms, serum thyroxine, TRAb, thyroid ultrasound and orbital computed tomography determined diagnosis. This clonotype was seen many times. The target antigen is unknown. Study-wide results and caveats: Blood was where most expanded thyroid clonotypes above 0.001 frequency also turned up.

RNA transcripts served as template for amplifying TCR beta CDR3 sequences. RT-PCR with HTBI primers came first, then second-round multiplex PCR. TCRdb reprocessed the multiplex PCR reads via MiXCR and lists one record per CDR3 protein. The table includes 200,000 to 250,000 distinct CDR3 sequences, about a fifth detected once. The clonotype was recovered from a woman aged 45-65 years with Graves' ophthalmopathy. Sequencing used peripheral blood.

CDR3 sequence (DNA): TGTGCCAGCAGTGAGACGGACTTCACCGGGGAGCTGTTTTTT. Its protein product is CASSETDFTGELFF. The chain combines TRBV2 with TRBJ2-2; maybe TRBD2 (5 bases). Trimming stripped 3 bases from V and 4 bases from J, with 9 bases between. CDR3 length: 14 residues. The germline V gene encodes CDR1 SNHLY and CDR2 FYNNEI. Combining the CDR3 with reference TRBV2 and TRBJ2-2 gives the whole variable domain EPEVTQTPSHQVTQMGQEVILRCVPISNHLYFYWYRQILGQKVEFLVSFYNNEISEKSEIFDDQFSVERPDGSNFTLKIRSTKLEDSAMYFCASSETDFTGELFFGEGSRLTVL.